These 30 T cell receptor beta chains originate from one sample sequenced in a study of CD8+ T cells in alopecia areata. RNA, once extracted, was reverse transcribed into cDNA for use as the sequencing template. The data were produced by immunoSEQ multiplex PCR, yet TCRdb's version contains in-frame clones alone and is incomplete. The sample lists 200,000 to 250,000 clones, 50% to 60% occurring once. The source material was CD4+ T cells sorted from blood, sampled at week 0. These receptors were obtained from a human donor with alopecia areata.

The chain couples TRBV29-1 to TRBJ1-1; D ambiguous. This CDR3 is built from 13 residues. Germline values: CDR1 SQVTM, CDR2 ANQGSEA. CDR3 DNA sequence: TGCAACCTCCGGGCTGGGGTTGGCACTGAAGCTTTCTTT. Its protein is CNLRAGVGTEAFF.

This clone was counted many times. CDR3 region: CASRINRDYSYGYTF. In DNA form, the CDR3 reads TGTGCCAGCAGGATCAACAGGGATTATAGCTATGGCTACACCTTC. The rearrangement links TRBV6-6 to TRBJ1-2; D may be TRBD1 (6 bases). Germline CDR1 reads MNHNY; CDR2 reads SVGAGI (reference sequence). The CDR3 runs 15 residues. The germline V and J ends were trimmed by 6 bases and 4 bases, with 18 bases remaining between them.

In this sample, this clone turned up a few times. The chain uses TRBV7-9 and TRBJ2-5; TRBD1 is a possible D gene (6 bases). Germline V lookup: CDR1 SEHNR, CDR2 FQNEAQ (reference sequence). V lost 5 bases to trimming and J lost 2 bases, with 12 bases between them. The CDR3 length is 14 residues. This CDR3 is CASSPRTDQETQYF. For the CDR3, the DNA is TGTGCCAGCAGCCCGAGGACAGATCAAGAGACCCAGTACTTC.

The chain links TRBV6-5 to TRBJ1-2; TRBD1 is a possible D gene (5 bases). Germline V CDR1 and CDR2: MNHEY, SVGAGI. V was shortened by 0 bases and J by 7 bases, with 9 bases between the two germline ends. The CDR3 totals 13 residues. The CDR3, as DNA: TGTGCCAGCAGTTACTCGTGGGGGGGTGGCTACACCTTC. This encodes CASSYSWGGGYTF.

This chain uses TRBV2 with TRBJ1-5, with 12 nucleotides matching TRBD1. V lost 5 bases and J lost 7; bases outside the gene matches: 9. The CDR3 spans 16 residues. Germline CDR1 reads SNHLY; CDR2 reads FYNNEI. CDR3 loop: CASSQGQGAVGQPQHF. The CDR3 region has the DNA TGTGCCAGCAGTCAGGGACAGGGGGCTGTAGGACAGCCCCAGCATTTT.

The V gene is TRBV9, the J gene TRBJ2-1, with D maybe TRBD1 (6 bases). V dropped 4 bases and J dropped 8 bases, with 22 bases sitting between them. The germline V gene has CDR1 SGDLS and CDR2 YYNGEE. This CDR3 spans 16 amino acids. DNA of the CDR3: TGTGCCAGCAGCCCCCGAGGACAGACCCGGGGAGATGAGCAGTTCTTC. Its translation: CASSPRGQTRGDEQFF.

V gene TRBV18 combines with J gene TRBJ2-7; 9 bases are shared with TRBD1. The CDR3 consists of 14 residues. With 4 bases clipped from V and 3 bases from J, the junction kept 4 bases outside the gene matches. Germline CDR1 reads KGHSH; CDR2 reads LQKENI. This chain's CDR3 is CASSLRQGDYEQYF. The CDR3 DNA reads as TGTGCCAGCTCACTCCGACAGGGGGACTACGAGCAGTACTTC.

CDR3 in amino acids: CASSLAGGNSPLHF. In DNA form, the CDR3 reads TGCGCCAGCAGCTTGGCTGGGGGAAATTCACCCCTCCACTTT. V usage is TRBV5-1 and J usage is TRBJ1-6; D is possibly TRBD1 (5 bases). Germline V gene sequence: CDR1 SGHRS, CDR2 YFSETQ. The CDR3 length is 14 residues. Trimming cost V 0 bases and J 7 bases, with 8 bases left between them.

This clone was seen a handful of times. The rearrangement joins TRBV5-1 to TRBJ2-2; D call uncertain. Germline values: CDR1 SGHRS, CDR2 YFSETQ. V lost 1 base and J 4 bases, leaving 5 bases between the germline ends. CDR3 length: 13 amino acids. Here the CDR3 DNA reads TGCGCCAGCAGCTTGAGAGCCACCGGGGAGCTGTTTTTT. It codes for CASSLRATGELFF.

The V and J genes are TRBV27 and TRBJ2-3, with D perhaps TRBD2 (5 bases). The V end was cut by 4 bases, the J end by 2 bases, with 16 bases between. Germline lookup yields CDR1 MNHEY and CDR2 SMNVEV (reference sequence). This CDR3 has 16 residues. The CDR3 DNA follows: TGTGCCAGCAGTTCCCTGGGCCGAGGGAACACAGATACGCAGTATTTT. This encodes CASSSLGRGNTDTQYF.

The CDR3 DNA is TGCGCCAGCAGCTTGTACCTTGGTGCCAAAAACATTCAGTACTTC. Its protein is CASSLYLGAKNIQYF. The chain is built from TRBV5-1 and TRBJ2-4; D gene unclear. There are 15 residues in the CDR3. In germline, CDR1 is SGHRS, CDR2 YFSETQ. Trimming pared 1 base from V and 1 base from J, leaving 9 bases between.

This clone was picked up one time. V gene TRBV4-1 combines with J gene TRBJ2-1; 8 nucleotides agree with TRBD2. Germline V gives CDR1 MGHRA, CDR2 YSYEKL. The CDR3 runs 17 residues. V trimming: 3 bases; J trimming: 2 bases; junction bases outside the gene matches: 9. In DNA, the CDR3 is TGCGCCAGCAGCCAGTTAAGCGGGAGAAGGGCCTACAATGAGCAGTTCTTC. This encodes CASSQLSGRRAYNEQFF.

This chain links TRBV18 with TRBJ2-1; D may be TRBD1 (6 bases). Trimming cost V 3 bases and J 0 bases, with 15 bases left between them. This CDR3 region has 17 residues. Germline CDR1 KGHSH, CDR2 LQKENI. The CDR3 loop reads CASSPTGSRVSYNEQFF. The CDR3 DNA reads as TGTGCCAGCTCACCTACAGGGAGTAGGGTCTCCTACAATGAGCAGTTCTTC.

The chain combines TRBV5-1 with TRBJ1-2; D gene ambiguous. V lost 5 bases, J lost 4 bases, and 12 bases lay in between. Germline assignment: CDR1 SGHRS and CDR2 YFSETQ. CDR3 size: 13 residues. As DNA, the CDR3 is TGCGCCAGCAGGGGGAGGCCGCTCTATGGCTACACCTTC. Translated: CASRGRPLYGYTF.

The chain carries TRBV7-6 and TRBJ1-1; unclear D gene. CDR3 length: 15 amino acids. Germline CDR1 is SGHVS and CDR2 is FNYEAQ. The V and J ends lost 5 bases and 1 base respectively, with 14 bases between them. The CDR3 is CASSPIGPSNTEAFF. The CDR3 nucleotides are TGTGCCAGCAGCCCAATAGGCCCCTCGAACACTGAAGCTTTCTTT.

V usage is TRBV6-1 and J usage is TRBJ2-6; 7 positions match TRBD1. Germline V lookup: CDR1 MNHNS, CDR2 SASEGT. The CDR3 sequence is 19 residues long. V lost 2 bases and J lost 0; bases outside the gene matches: 10. The CDR3 DNA follows: TGTGCCAGCAGTGAAAGACAGGGTGGCCTCCTCTCTGGGGCCAACGTCCTGACTTTC. This gives the protein CASSERQGGLLSGANVLTF.

This clone is a singleton in its sample. This chain links TRBV4-2 with TRBJ2-3; D is perhaps TRBD1 (5 bases). This CDR3 contains 14 residues. The V and J ends lost 4 bases and 2 bases respectively, with 10 bases between them. Germline V gene lookup returns CDR1 LGHNA and CDR2 YNFKEQ. CDR3: CASSRRQFTDTQYF. The CDR3, as DNA: TGTGCCAGCAGCCGTCGACAGTTCACAGATACGCAGTATTTT.

The chain uses TRBV7-3 and TRBJ2-2; no firm D call. Trimming took off 2 bases at V and 2 bases at J, with 15 bases between the two ends. Germline CDR1 is SGHTA and CDR2 is FQGTGA. CDR3 length: 17 residues. CDR3 protein: CASSLVPGGFNTGELFF. The CDR3 region has the DNA TGTGCCAGCAGCTTAGTCCCAGGTGGTTTCAACACCGGGGAGCTGTTTTTT.

J is TRBJ2-7 and V is TRBV6-5; 7 positions match TRBD1. J lost 6 bases, V lost 6 bases, and 11 bases had no gene match. This CDR3 spans 14 amino acids. The germline V gene encodes CDR1 MNHEY and CDR2 SVGAGI. The CDR3 here is CASRRGSTGVEQYF. The CDR3 bases are TGTGCCAGCAGGAGGGGATCTACAGGGGTCGAGCAGTACTTC.

The chain couples TRBV7-3 to TRBJ2-1, with 10 bases that match TRBD2. The ends lost 5 bases at V and 2 bases at J; junction bases unmatched: 3. This CDR3 is 15 amino acids long. Per germline, CDR1 SGHTA and CDR2 FQGTGA. In nucleotides, the CDR3 is TGTGCCAGCAGCCCAGCGGGGGGGACCTACAATGAGCAGTTCTTC. Translation: CASSPAGGTYNEQFF.

Only a few counts were recorded for this clone. The chain is built from TRBV5-1 and TRBJ1-6; D gene unclear. The CDR3 loop spans 15 amino acids. The V end was cut by 0 bases, the J end by 11 bases, with 15 bases between. CDR1 is SGHRS and CDR2 is YFSETQ in the germline V gene. CDR3: CASSLVGVAGPPLHF. In nucleotides, the CDR3 is TGCGCCAGCAGCTTGGTCGGAGTGGCCGGGCCACCCCTCCACTTT.

This clone was seen only a few times. Other DNA sequences in this sample translate to the same CDR3. V gene TRBV5-1 combines with J gene TRBJ1-1; D is unclear. The germline gives CDR1 SGHRS, CDR2 YFSETQ. Trimming took off 3 bases at V and 2 bases at J, with 8 bases between the two ends. This CDR3 spans 13 amino acids. The CDR3 coding sequence is TGCGCCAGCAGCTCGACGGATAACACTGAAGCTTTCTTT. It is translated as CASSSTDNTEAFF.

This chain uses TRBV2 with TRBJ2-7; weak D call: TRBD1 (6 bases). Germline CDR1 is SNHLY and CDR2 is FYNNEI. V was trimmed by 6 bases and J by 5 bases, leaving 14 bases between them. The length of the CDR3 is 13 residues. The CDR3 sequence is CASRITGSHEQYF. The CDR3 DNA reads as TGTGCCAGCAGAATAACAGGGTCCCACGAGCAGTACTTC.

The chain recombines TRBV15 with TRBJ2-5; no reliable D call. CDR3 length: 15 residues. V was trimmed by 0 bases and J by 1 base, leaving 9 bases between them. Per germline, CDR1 LNHNV and CDR2 YYDKDF (reference sequence). The CDR3 sequence is CATSRDRLPQETQYF. CDR3 DNA sequence: TGTGCCACCAGCAGAGACAGGTTACCCCAAGAGACCCAGTACTTC.

The chain has TRBV29-1 and TRBJ2-5; 10 bases agree with TRBD1. The junction had 9 bases not matched to a gene; V was cut back by 7 bases and J by 4 bases. Germline V gene lookup returns CDR1 SQVTM and CDR2 ANQGSEA. The CDR3 runs 14 residues. The CDR3: CSGATGGRGETQYF. As DNA, the CDR3 is TGCAGCGGGGCGACAGGGGGCAGGGGAGAGACCCAGTACTTC.

The DNA of the CDR3 is TGTGCCACCAGCAGAGATAGACAGAGAGTATCAGCCCAGCATTTT. Encoded protein: CATSRDRQRVSAQHF. This chain connects TRBV15 to TRBJ1-5, with D possibly matching TRBD1 (5 bases). Per germline, CDR1 LNHNV and CDR2 YYDKDF (reference sequence). V was clipped by 0 bases and J by 11 bases, with 17 bases between them. This CDR3 spans 15 amino acids.

The chain is built from TRBV30 and TRBJ2-3; D gene ambiguous. The V gene lost 4 bases and the J gene lost 4 bases, with 15 bases spanning the gap. The V gene's germline CDR1 is GTSNPN and CDR2 SVGIG (reference sequence). This CDR3 comprises 14 residues. CDR3 sequence reads: CAWKGQRNPDTQYF. The CDR3, as DNA: TGTGCCTGGAAAGGGCAGCGCAACCCAGATACGCAGTATTTT.

CDR3 protein: CACPTGPAYEQYF. CDR3 nucleotide sequence: TGTGCCTGCCCGACAGGACCGGCCTACGAGCAGTACTTC. This rearrangement joins TRBV30 to TRBJ2-7, with D possibly TRBD1 on 6 matching bases. V was cut by 6 bases and J by 2 bases, with 14 bases left in between. From germline, CDR1 is GTSNPN and CDR2 SVGIG (reference sequence). This CDR3 is built from 13 residues.

In this sample, this clone turned up a few times. The CDR3 sequence is CASSFSGTSGISYNEQFF. CDR3 nucleotide sequence: TGCGCCAGCAGCTTCAGCGGGACTAGCGGGATCTCCTACAATGAGCAGTTCTTC. This chain uses TRBV5-1 with TRBJ2-1; 13 nucleotides align to TRBD2. CDR1 is SGHRS, CDR2 YFSETQ, per germline. V lost 2 bases, J lost 0 bases, and 5 bases stayed unmatched. The CDR3 loop spans 18 amino acids.

The CDR3 DNA sequence: TGTGCCAGCAGCCTCGGCCCTGACCCTATAGGCTACACCTTC. This codes for CASSLGPDPIGYTF. V gene TRBV7-2 combines with J gene TRBJ1-2; the D is unclear. CDR3 length equals 14 residues. V lost 5 bases to trimming and J lost 8 bases, with 18 bases between them. Looked up from germline, CDR1 is SGHTA and CDR2 is FQGNSA.